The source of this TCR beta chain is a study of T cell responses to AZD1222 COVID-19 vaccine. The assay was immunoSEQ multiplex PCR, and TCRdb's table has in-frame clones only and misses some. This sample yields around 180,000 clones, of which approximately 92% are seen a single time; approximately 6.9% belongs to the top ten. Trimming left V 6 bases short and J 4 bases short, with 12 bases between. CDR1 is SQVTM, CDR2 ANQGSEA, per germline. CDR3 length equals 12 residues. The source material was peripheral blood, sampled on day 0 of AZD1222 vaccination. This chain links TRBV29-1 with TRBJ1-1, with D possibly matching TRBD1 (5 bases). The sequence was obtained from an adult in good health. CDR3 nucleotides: TGCAGCGTAGGGACCGAAGGCACTGAAGCTTTCTTT. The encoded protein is CSVGTEGTEAFF.